These 7 T cell receptor beta chains share one sample of origin, sequenced in a study of Ad26.COV2.S vaccination and SARS-CoV-2 variants. Profiling relied on immunoSEQ multiplex PCR, and the TCRdb table lists in-frame clones only, not all of them. Of under 150,000 clones listed, roughly 85% are singletons. This sample comprised peripheral blood, obtained after recovery from COVID-19. These receptors all come from a human donor who had recovered from COVID-19.

The chain combines TRBV11-2 with TRBJ2-1; 9 bases are shared with TRBD2. This CDR3 has 15 amino acids. Per germline, CDR1 SGHAT and CDR2 FQNNGV. Germline trimming cut 2 bases from V and 4 bases from J; bases unmatched to any gene: 3. CDR3 amino acids: CASSLSGGTYNEQFF. The CDR3 bases are TGTGCCAGCAGCTTAAGCGGGGGGACTTACAATGAGCAGTTCTTC.

The chain combines TRBV29-1 with TRBJ1-1, with a weak D call TRBD1 (5 bases). CDR3 length: 16 amino acids. CDR1 is SQVTM and CDR2 is ANQGSEA in the germline V gene. V shed 3 bases and J shed 2 bases, with 19 bases lying between them. As DNA, the CDR3 is TGCAGCGTTGAGGGTGGAGGGGCCCTACTTAACACTGAAGCTTTCTTT. Amino acid sequence: CSVEGGGALLNTEAFF.

The CDR3 spells CASSSYSGKETQYF. CDR3 nucleotide sequence: TGTGCCAGCAGTTCTTATAGCGGAAAAGAGACCCAGTACTTC. V gene TRBV5-6 combines with J gene TRBJ2-5, with a weak D call TRBD2 (6 bases). The germline V gene encodes CDR1 SGHDT and CDR2 YYEEEE. This CDR3 has 14 amino acids. V was clipped by 5 bases and J by 3 bases, with 14 bases between them.

V is TRBV27 and J is TRBJ2-5, with a possible D match to TRBD2 (7 bases). With 1 base removed from V and 2 bases from J, the gap between germline ends came to 17 bases. This CDR3 is 17 amino acids long. Germline V gene sequence: CDR1 MNHEY, CDR2 SMNVEV (reference sequence). For the CDR3, the DNA is TGTGCCAGCAGTTTATACCCCACAAGGGGGGGGCAAGAGACCCAGTACTTC. This gives the protein CASSLYPTRGGQETQYF.

The chain is built from TRBV27 and TRBJ1-4; D gene uncertain. V dropped 5 bases and J dropped 0 bases, with 10 bases sitting between them. The germline V gene has CDR1 MNHEY and CDR2 SMNVEV (reference sequence). The CDR3 is made up of 15 amino acids. The CDR3 sequence: CASSASRATNEKLFF. The CDR3 DNA reads as TGTGCCAGCAGTGCGTCTCGGGCAACTAATGAAAAACTGTTTTTT.

Here the CDR3 reads CASRINSGSNEKLFF. The CDR3 DNA reads as TGCGCCAGCAGGATCAACAGTGGCTCTAATGAAAAACTGTTTTTT. This chain links TRBV10-2 with TRBJ1-4; D is unresolved. CDR3 size: 15 residues. Germline V CDR1 and CDR2: WSHSY, SAAADI. Trimming took 6 bases from V and 3 from J, leaving 14 bases between them.

In DNA form, the CDR3 reads TGTGCCAGCAGCTTATTGACACAAGAGACCCAGTACTTC. Its translation is CASSLLTQETQYF. V usage is TRBV7-2 and J usage is TRBJ2-5; the D is unclear. The CDR3 is 13 residues long. V lost 2 bases, J lost 2 bases, and 6 bases lay in between. Germline-derived CDR1 and CDR2 are SGHTA and FQGNSA.